The rows below give T cell receptor beta chains drawn from one sample of a study of shared clonotypes between healthy human individuals. Clones were read by immunoSEQ multiplex PCR, and TCRdb kept only the in-frame ones, dropping some. The table has more than 2 million clones, roughly 95% seen once. The source material was naive CD8+ T cells sorted from blood. The receptor set was obtained from a man between 18 and 29 years old in good health. Each CDR3 is given with its conserved first and last residue. Fields, in order: D gene, J gene, V gene, CDR3 length, clone size, CDR3 protein, CDR3 DNA. A D gene is named only where the DNA matches it firmly. Some rows mark clone size as missing; the rest say once, few, many or name a class of expanded clone.

. TRBJ2-7 TRBV28 13 . CASRGGGAYEQYF TGTGCCAGCCGAGGGGGAGGCGCCTACGAGCAGTACTTC
TRBD1 TRBJ2-6 TRBV27 16 . CACGLGGVRGANVLTF TGTGCCTGCGGGCTAGGGGGCGTTCGTGGGGCCAACGTCCTGACTTTC
. TRBJ2-3 TRBV9 12 . CASSVVPDTQYF TGTGCCAGCAGCGTAGTCCCAGATACGCAGTATTTT
. TRBJ2-5 TRBV11-2 14 . CASSSPWTEETQYF TGTGCCAGCAGCTCACCCTGGACAGAGGAGACCCAGTACTTC
TRBD2 TRBJ2-7 TRBV7-9 13 once CASSPTGGDEQYF TGTGCCAGCAGCCCCACGGGAGGGGACGAGCAGTACTTC
. TRBJ2-7 TRBV30 13 . CAWSVQATYEQYF TGTGCCTGGAGTGTTCAAGCTACCTACGAGCAGTACTTC
. TRBJ2-1 TRBV28 17 . CASSFSVRTQPSNEQFF TGTGCCAGCAGTTTCTCCGTCCGGACTCAACCAAGCAATGAGCAGTTCTTC
. TRBJ2-3 TRBV5-1 13 . CASSLEPTDTQYF TGCGCCAGCAGCTTGGAACCGACAGATACGCAGTATTTT
TRBD1 TRBJ1-1 TRBV6-5 15 . CASSYSPTGVTEAFF TGTGCCAGCAGTTACTCCCCGACAGGGGTCACTGAAGCTTTCTTT
. TRBJ1-2 TRBV30 12 . CAWNHYRDGYTF TGTGCCTGGAACCACTACAGGGACGGCTACACCTTC
TRBD2 TRBJ2-5 TRBV29-1 13 . CSVGVAGQETQYF TGCAGCGTTGGAGTAGCGGGCCAAGAGACCCAGTACTTC
. TRBJ1-1 TRBV30 15 once CAWNAGAIMNTEAFF TGTGCCTGGAACGCAGGGGCGATCATGAACACTGAAGCTTTCTTT
. TRBJ2-5 TRBV7-9 17 . CASSLIGQGPHRETQYF TGTGCCAGCAGCTTAATCGGGCAGGGCCCCCACAGAGAGACCCAGTACTTC
. TRBJ1-2 TRBV4-1 14 . CASSPVGGSGGYTF TGCGCCAGCAGCCCGGTCGGAGGGTCCGGTGGCTACACCTTC